Listed here are 15 T cell receptor beta chains from one sample, sequenced in a study of T-cell reconstitution after alpha-beta-depleted transplantation in children. Using unique molecular identifiers, the investigators prepared the TCRbeta library. From the PCR reads, TCRdb called clonotypes with MiXCR, one entry per CDR3 protein. The sample has some 600,000 distinct CDR3 sequences, 10% to 15% seen once; the top ten hold over 2%. The material sequenced was PBMCs, mostly from graft donor cells, taken 360 days after TCRalphabeta/CD19-depleted stem cell transplant. Receptor source: a male patient younger than 18 who had a stem cell transplant for acute myeloid leukemia, so the T cells may come from the graft donor.

This clonotype was detected only a few times. The rearrangement uses TRBV6-5 and TRBJ2-1; 10 positions match TRBD2. V was pared by 2 bases and J by 2 bases, with 6 bases of the junction left unmatched. Germline V gene lookup returns CDR1 MNHEY and CDR2 SVGAGI. This CDR3 comprises 17 residues. CDR3 residues: CASSYLLGLAAYNEQFF. The CDR3 DNA follows: TGTGCCAGCAGTTACCTGCTTGGACTAGCGGCCTACAATGAGCAGTTCTTC.

This clonotype has a count of ten or more. The V and J genes are TRBV29-1 and TRBJ2-2, with D perhaps TRBD1 (6 bases). This CDR3 is 14 amino acids long. The V end lost 5 bases, the J end lost 0 bases, and 10 bases lay between the germline ends. Germline values: CDR1 SQVTM, CDR2 ANQGSEA. The CDR3 bases are TGCAGCGTTCCCTGGACAGCGAACACCGGGGAGCTGTTTTTT. Amino acids: CSVPWTANTGELFF.

In this sample, this clonotype turned up a few times. The chain is built from TRBV29-1 and TRBJ2-5, with D maybe TRBD2 (5 bases). The CDR3 runs to 12 residues. Germline-derived CDR1 and CDR2 are SQVTM and ANQGSEA. Trimming removed 4 bases from V and 5 bases from J, with 11 bases in between. Here the CDR3 reads CSVGSAGETQYF. The DNA of the CDR3 is TGCAGCGTTGGTAGCGCCGGGGAGACCCAGTACTTC.

This chain links TRBV18 with TRBJ2-1; D uncertain. The V gene lost 3 bases and the J gene lost 12 bases, with 9 bases spanning the gap. The V gene's germline CDR1 is KGHSH and CDR2 LQKENI. The CDR3 runs 11 residues. The CDR3 DNA reads as TGTGCCAGCTCACCTTCGGGCCCGCAGTTCTTC. Translated: CASSPSGPQFF.

This clonotype was seen only a few times. The rearrangement joins TRBV6-2 or TRBV6-3 to TRBJ1-5; TRBD1 agrees at 7 bases. Germline CDR1 is MNHEY and CDR2 is SVGEGT. J was trimmed by 2 bases and V by 11 bases; bases with no gene match: 3. The CDR3 length is 12 residues. The CDR3 DNA reads as TGTGCCTGTGACAGGGGCAATCAGCCCCAGCATTTT. It translates to CACDRGNQPQHF.

This clonotype appeared a few times. The rearrangement uses TRBV12-3 or TRBV12-4 and TRBJ2-7; D possibly matches TRBD1 or TRBD2 (5 bases each). There are 16 residues in the CDR3. V was pared by 6 bases and J by 2 bases, with 20 bases between. The CDR3 DNA is TGTGCCAGCAGCCCACTATATGGGACGGCAGCCTACGAGCAGTACTTC. Amino acid sequence: CASSPLYGTAAYEQYF.

This clonotype has more than one count but fewer than ten. This chain connects TRBV3-1 to TRBJ2-2, with 9 nucleotides matching TRBD2. CDR3 length: 17 residues. V trimming: 2 bases; J trimming: 3 bases; junction bases outside the gene matches: 7. Germline-derived CDR1 and CDR2 are LGHDT and YNNKEL (reference sequence). The CDR3: CASSQSRGLADTGELFF. DNA for the CDR3: TGTGCCAGCAGCCAAAGCCGGGGACTAGCCGACACCGGGGAGCTGTTTTTT.

The chain uses TRBV5-1 and TRBJ2-3; TRBD2 matches at 8 bases. With V trimmed by 2 bases and J by 4 bases, 6 bases remained unmatched. This CDR3 spans 15 amino acids. The germline gives CDR1 SGHRS, CDR2 YFSETQ. The CDR3 loop reads CASSFQTGGADTQYF. The DNA for the CDR3 is TGCGCCAGCAGCTTTCAAACGGGAGGGGCAGATACGCAGTATTTT.

The rearrangement uses TRBV5-1 and TRBJ2-1; 13 bases line up with TRBD2. The CDR3 loop spans 18 amino acids. V dropped 1 base and J dropped 0; count of bases not matched to a gene: 4. Germline V gives CDR1 SGHRS, CDR2 YFSETQ. The CDR3 region has the DNA TGCGCCAGCAGCTTGACTAGCGGGAGGGCCACCTCCTACAATGAGCAGTTCTTC. Translating gives CASSLTSGRATSYNEQFF. The variable domain in full, completed from reference TRBV5-1 and TRBJ2-1, reads KAGVTQTPRYLIKTRGQQVTLSCSPISGHRSVSWYQQTPGQGLQFLFEYFSETQRNKGNFPGRFSGRQFSNSRSEMNVSTLELGDSALYLCASSLTSGRATSYNEQFFGPGTRLTVL.

The rearrangement links TRBV20-1 to TRBJ2-3, with TRBD1 as a possible D gene (6 bases). V gave up 3 bases and J gave up 1 base, with 17 bases separating them. The CDR3 is 16 residues long. Germline CDR1 is DFQATT and CDR2 is SNEGSKA (reference sequence). The CDR3, as DNA: TGCAGTGCTAGGAACCCTTCGACAGGACGCACAGATACGCAGTATTTT. Translating gives CSARNPSTGRTDTQYF.

The rearrangement uses TRBV7-2 and TRBJ2-7; D remains ambiguous. CDR1 SGHTA and CDR2 FQGNSA come from the germline V gene. Deletions cut 1 base from V and 0 bases from J, with 7 bases between. This CDR3 is 14 amino acids long. The chain's CDR3 is CASSLVYNSYEQYF. CDR3 DNA sequence: TGTGCCAGCAGCTTAGTTTACAACTCCTACGAGCAGTACTTC.

This chain links TRBV29-1 with TRBJ1-1; the D is unclear. Trimming pared 4 bases from V and 0 bases from J, leaving 12 bases between. Germline V gene sequence: CDR1 SQVTM, CDR2 ANQGSEA. The CDR3 is made up of 14 amino acids. CDR3 nucleotides: TGCAGCGTTGTCGGACGCTTCATGAACACTGAAGCTTTCTTT. Its protein product is CSVVGRFMNTEAFF.

The chain is built from TRBV9 and TRBJ2-1; D is tentatively TRBD1 or TRBD2 (5 bases each). V was trimmed by 6 bases and J by 1 base, leaving 11 bases between them. Per germline, CDR1 SGDLS and CDR2 YYNGEE. The CDR3 sequence is 14 residues long. The CDR3 bases are TGTGCCAGCACTCGGGACGGGTCCTACAATGAGCAGTTCTTC. Translating it yields CASTRDGSYNEQFF.

This clonotype was found a few times. The chain recombines TRBV7-2 with TRBJ2-1, with TRBD1 as a possible D gene (5 bases). The length of the CDR3 is 17 residues. CDR1 and CDR2 (germline): SGHTA, FQGNSA. V lost 5 bases and J lost 0, with 17 bases in between. The chain's CDR3 is CASSRRQGLSSYNEQFF. In DNA form, the CDR3 reads TGTGCCAGCAGCCGCAGGCAGGGATTGAGCTCCTACAATGAGCAGTTCTTC.

The chain carries TRBV12-3 or TRBV12-4 and TRBJ2-2, with 8 nucleotides matching TRBD2. The CDR3 sequence is 14 residues long. V shed 9 bases and J 3 bases; nucleotides not matched to a gene: 6. For the CDR3, the DNA is TGTGCCAGGTTAGCGGGAACGGACACCGGGGAGCTGTTTTTT. This sequence encodes CARLAGTDTGELFF.